This record looks at one TCR beta chain sequence and its context. Its antigen is not identified. The V gene's germline CDR1 is LNHDA and CDR2 SQIVND (reference sequence). Losses at the gene ends were 2 bases for V and 0 bases for J; bases not matched to a gene: 11. The CDR3 covers 19 residues. The data are from a study of early T cells in non-severe SARS-CoV-2 infection. Study details: Unsorted whole-blood RNA was sequenced in bulk, leaving chains unpaired.

Each single cDNA molecule received a unique molecular identifier. TCRdb analysed the 5' RACE reads with MiXCR anew, one entry per CDR3 protein. The profile shows tens of thousands of distinct CDR3 sequences, over 7.5% of them singletons. Study conclusions and caveats: Anti-spike CD8 specificities were favored by VDJdb matching, whose results missed private and CD4 specificities.

The chain employs TRBV19 and TRBJ2-2, with TRBD1 identical over 8 bases. Input material: whole blood. The source of this sequence is an adult who was a healthcare worker with PCR-confirmed SARS-CoV-2 infection or an uninfected control (not recorded which). CDR3 nucleotide sequence: TGTGCCAGTAGTATAAGAGGCCAGGGGGCCACGACGAACACCGGGGAGCTGTTTTTT. Its translation is CASSIRGQGATTNTGELFF.